The T cell receptor (beta chain) described here comes from a study of blood T cell repertoires in COVID-19. Study summary: The United States, Italy and Spain supplied acute and convalescent COVID-19 samples. The analysed material was cDNA or gDNA that came from T cells, B-cell-depleted T cells, or PBMCs.

As processed by the authors: Nucleated cell number was recorded as an estimate derived from reference gene primer amplification. Profiled with immunoSEQ multiplex PCR; TCRdb holds only in-frame clones, not every one. V, J and clone size reflect that table, while D and trimming were determined from the DNA. The top ten hold approximately 1.5% of the sample, which has about 200,000 clones, about nine tenths seen once. Germline lookup yields CDR1 SGHRS and CDR2 YFSETQ. Losses at the gene ends were 3 bases for V and 3 bases for J; bases not matched to a gene: 4. This CDR3 has 14 residues. The receptor was derived from a man between 18 and 35 years old with active or convalescent COVID-19. Sequenced sample: peripheral blood. This chain joins TRBV5-1 and TRBJ2-5; 8 nucleotides line up with TRBD1. The DNA for the CDR3 is TGCGCCAGCAGCTACGGACAGGGAAAAGAGACCCAGTACTTC. Protein sequence: CASSYGQGKETQYF.